Listed below are T cell receptor beta chains from one sample, sequenced in a study of T cells in Graves' hyperthyroidism and ophthalmopathy. TCRdb independently ran MiXCR on the multiplex PCR reads; one entry per CDR3 protein. Found here are under 200,000 distinct CDR3 sequences, roughly 10% of them singletons; the top ten hold around 20%. The sequenced material came from blood. All receptors come from a woman between 18 and 30 years old with Graves' hyperthyroidism that later progressed to Graves' ophthalmopathy. The CDR3 runs from the conserved cysteine through the conserved F or W. A D gene is named only where the DNA matches it firmly. A clone size is listed for some rows: how often the clone was seen (once, few, many), or a class if it is expanded.

>many|TRBJ2-4|TRBV5-6|-
CASSLSGDGRVIQYF
TGTGCCAGCAGCTTGTCGGGGGACGGACGGGTCATTCAGTACTTC
>-|TRBJ1-6|TRBV30|-
CAWQRDNNSPLHF
TGTGCCTGGCAGCGGGACAATAATTCACCCCTCCACTTT
>many|TRBJ1-5|TRBV20-1|-
CSARGNFVQPQHF
TGCAGTGCGAGAGGGAACTTCGTTCAGCCCCAGCATTTT
>many|TRBJ2-5|TRBV20-1|-
CSARVSRSQETQYF
TGCAGTGCTAGAGTTTCACGGTCACAAGAGACCCAGTACTTC
>-|TRBJ2-3|TRBV9|-
CASSLGASVDPSTDTQYF
TGTGCCAGCAGCCTAGGGGCTAGCGTGGACCCTAGCACAGATACGCAGTATTTT
>-|TRBJ1-4|TRBV9|TRBD1
CASSVEGTGYEKLFF
TGTGCCAGCAGCGTAGAGGGGACAGGGTATGAAAAACTGTTTTTT
>few|TRBJ1-5|TRBV5-6|-
CASSLRREEQPQHF
TGTGCCAGCAGCTTGAGAAGGGAGGAACAGCCCCAGCATTTT
>-|TRBJ1-1|TRBV12-3/TRBV12-4|-
CASSLAYPENTEAFF
TGTGCCAGCAGTTTGGCGTATCCTGAGAACACTGAAGCTTTCTTT
>many|TRBJ1-5|TRBV30|-
CAWSGTASNQPQHF
TGTGCCTGGTCCGGGACTGCTAGCAATCAGCCCCAGCATTTT
>many|TRBJ1-2|TRBV2|-
CASSPGGSNYGYTF
TGTGCCAGCAGCCCGGGAGGTTCTAACTATGGCTACACCTTC
>many|TRBJ1-2|TRBV7-8|-
CASSSTQGPRHYGYTF
TGTGCCAGCAGCTCCACCCAGGGGCCGCGACATTATGGCTACACCTTC
>-|TRBJ1-5|TRBV6-2/TRBV6-3|-
CASSYYRVPGMKLNQPQHF
TGTGCCAGCAGTTATTACAGGGTCCCCGGGATGAAGCTCAATCAGCCCCAGCATTTT
>many|TRBJ2-6|TRBV6-5|TRBD2
CASSYSRRLAGGKGHYSGANVLTF
TGTGCCAGCAGTTACTCGAGGAGGCTAGCGGGAGGAAAAGGCCACTACTCTGGGGCCAACGTCCTGACTTTC
>many|TRBJ1-1|TRBV30|TRBD1
CAWNRGSWNTEAFF
TGTGCCTGGAACAGGGGGAGTTGGAACACTGAAGCTTTCTTT
>many|TRBJ2-7|TRBV6-1|TRBD1
CASSGGPGQGFHEQYF
TGTGCCAGCAGTGGGGGCCCGGGACAGGGGTTCCACGAGCAGTACTTC
>many|TRBJ1-5|TRBV16|-
CASTQPSQPQHF
TGTGCCAGCACCCAGCCTTCTCAGCCCCAGCATTTT
>few|TRBJ2-2|TRBV9|TRBD2
CASSWDYRANTGELFF
TGTGCCAGCAGCTGGGACTACCGCGCGAACACCGGGGAGCTGTTTTTT
>many|TRBJ2-7|TRBV10-3|TRBD2
CAISETVGTSGNYEQYF
TGTGCCATCAGTGAAACAGTCGGGACTAGCGGTAACTACGAGCAGTACTTC
>few|TRBJ2-5|TRBV5-6|-
CASSLVDGGLLETQYF
TGTGCCAGCAGCTTGGTGGACGGTGGACTGTTAGAGACCCAGTACTTC
>few|TRBJ1-2|TRBV5-4|-
CASSYQGFGGYTF
TGTGCCAGCAGCTATCAGGGATTTGGGGGCTACACCTTC
>many|TRBJ2-7|TRBV10-3|-
CAISHGGYEQYF
TGTGCCATCAGTCACGGGGGCTACGAGCAGTACTTC
>few|TRBJ1-6|TRBV9|TRBD1
CASSGLQGNGGYGNSPLHF
TGTGCCAGCAGCGGTTTACAGGGGAATGGGGGCTATGGCAATTCACCCCTCCACTTT
>many|TRBJ2-7|TRBV7-8|TRBD1
CASSLQGASSYEQYF
TGTGCCAGCAGCCTACAGGGGGCAAGCTCCTACGAGCAGTACTTC
>few|TRBJ2-1|TRBV19|TRBD2
CASSVREGSYNEQFF
TGTGCCAGTAGTGTACGGGAGGGCTCCTACAATGAGCAGTTCTTC